The 19 T cell receptor beta chains listed next were all sequenced from one sample in a study of T cells in Graves' hyperthyroidism and ophthalmopathy. Amplification of TCR beta CDR3 regions used RNA as the template. Initially, a first-round RT-PCR of the TCR CDR3 employed the HTBI primer set. MiXCR, applied by TCRdb to the multiplex PCR reads, yields one record per CDR3 protein. The table records about 640,000 distinct CDR3 sequences, less than 25% of them present only once. Sample: blood. These receptors all stem from a man in his thirties or forties with Graves' ophthalmopathy.

This clonotype occurred many times. The chain joins TRBV20-1 to TRBJ1-1, with D tentatively TRBD1 (6 bases). The CDR3 extends over 13 amino acids. Trimming removed 3 bases at V and 3 bases at J, with 11 bases between. CDR1 and CDR2 from the germline V gene are DFQATT and SNEGSKA (reference sequence). CDR3 sequence reads: CSARGHRDTEAFF. Here the CDR3 DNA reads TGCAGTGCTAGGGGCCACAGGGACACTGAAGCTTTCTTT.

The chain joins TRBV6-1 to TRBJ2-7, with 11 bases lining up with TRBD1. The CDR3 is 14 amino acids. With V trimmed by 6 bases and J by 6 bases, 7 bases remained unmatched. The germline gives CDR1 MNHNS, CDR2 SASEGT. The CDR3 is CASSFSGTGGEQYF. The CDR3 bases are TGTGCCAGCAGCTTTTCCGGGACAGGGGGCGAGCAGTACTTC.

In its sample, this clonotype was seen a few times. The V call is TRBV11-2, the J call TRBJ2-1; 8 bases agree with TRBD2. The CDR3 length is 16 residues. V lost 3 bases, J lost 0 bases, and 4 bases stayed unmatched. Germline V CDR1 and CDR2: SGHAT, FQNNGV. In nucleotides, the CDR3 is TGTGCCAGCAGCTTCCAAGCGGGAGCCTCCTACAATGAGCAGTTCTTC. Protein product: CASSFQAGASYNEQFF.

The sample holds a few counts of this clonotype. The rearrangement uses TRBV7-2 and TRBJ2-2; D assignment may be TRBD1 or TRBD2 (5 bases each). V was shortened by 2 bases and J by 7 bases, with 11 bases between the two germline ends. There are 14 residues in the CDR3. Germline values: CDR1 SGHTA, CDR2 FQGNSA. CDR3 nucleotides: TGTGCCAGCAGCTTAATAAAGGGGAGCGGGGAGCTGTTTTTT. As protein: CASSLIKGSGELFF.

This clonotype came up a few times. V usage is TRBV19 and J usage is TRBJ2-1, with 11 nucleotides matching TRBD2. This CDR3 has 19 amino acids. Trimming removed 6 bases from V and 2 bases from J; junction bases left unmatched: 15. The germline CDR1 and CDR2 sequences are LNHDA and SQIVND (reference sequence). The CDR3 bases are TGTGCCAGTAGCCCGGGCTGGCTAGCGGGAGGCCCGACCTACAATGAGCAGTTCTTC. Amino acids: CASSPGWLAGGPTYNEQFF. Combining the CDR3 with reference TRBV19 and TRBJ2-1 gives the whole variable domain DGGITQSPKYLFRKEGQNVTLSCEQNLNHDAMYWYRQDPGQGLRLIYYSQIVNDFQKGDIAEGYSVSREKKESFPLTVTSAQKNPTAFYLCASSPGWLAGGPTYNEQFFGPGTRLTVL.

This clonotype was recorded many times. This chain connects TRBV28 to TRBJ1-5, with D possibly being TRBD1 (5 bases). Germline V gives CDR1 MDHEN, CDR2 SYDVKM. Trimming pared 6 bases from V and 0 bases from J, leaving 24 bases between. CDR3 length equals 19 residues. Here the CDR3 DNA reads TGTGCCAGCAGCCTACTCCCCGGCGGGACTCGTATTAGCAATCAGCCCCAGCATTTT. Translation: CASSLLPGGTRISNQPQHF.

This clonotype showed up many times. The chain recombines TRBV7-6 with TRBJ2-1; D remains ambiguous. This CDR3 has 11 amino acids. CDR1 and CDR2 from the germline V gene are SGHVS and FNYEAQ. The V end was cut by 2 bases, the J end by 10 bases, with 6 bases between. CDR3 sequence (DNA): TGTGCCAGCAGCTTAAACTACGAGCAGTTCTTC. It encodes CASSLNYEQFF.

This clonotype was counted only a few times. The DNA for the CDR3 is TGTGCCAGCAGTCCAAGCCGGACTAGCGGGAGCTCGCAGTTCTTC. As protein: CASSPSRTSGSSQFF. V and J are TRBV6-1 and TRBJ2-1; TRBD2 matches 13 bases. The CDR3 has 15 amino acids. The V and J ends lost 5 bases and 12 bases, in that order; junction bases with no gene match: 10. Germline V CDR1 and CDR2: MNHNS, SASEGT.

This clonotype showed up just a few times. The chain has TRBV29-1 and TRBJ2-1; TRBD1 matches at 10 bases. CDR3 size: 14 residues. The germline CDR1 and CDR2 sequences are SQVTM and ANQGSEA. V lost 3 bases to trimming and J lost 2 bases; unmatched junction nucleotides: 1. The chain's CDR3 is CSVDGQGAYNEQFF. DNA for the CDR3: TGCAGCGTTGATGGACAGGGGGCCTACAATGAGCAGTTCTTC.

This CDR3 reads CATSDPEEGYQETQYF. CDR3 in DNA: TGTGCCACCAGTGATCCGGAAGAGGGGTACCAAGAGACCCAGTACTTC. The chain combines TRBV24-1 with TRBJ2-5, with D perhaps assigned TRBD1 or TRBD2 (5 bases each). Germline-derived CDR1 and CDR2 are KGHDR and SFDVKD. This CDR3 has 16 amino acids. V was clipped by 3 bases and J by 0 bases, with 13 bases between them.

This rearrangement joins TRBV20-1 to TRBJ1-1, with 8 nucleotides matching TRBD1. CDR3 length equals 14 residues. J was trimmed by 11 bases and V by 0 bases; bases with no gene match: 11. The germline V gene encodes CDR1 DFQATT and CDR2 SNEGSKA (reference sequence). The CDR3 is CSARENRGALVAFF. CDR3 nucleotide sequence: TGCAGTGCTAGAGAGAACAGGGGGGCGTTGGTCGCTTTCTTT.

This clonotype was observed a few times. V and J are TRBV6-2 or TRBV6-3 and TRBJ2-1; TRBD1 is a possible D gene (6 bases). Trimming shortened V by 6 bases and J by 7 bases, and 19 bases separated the two germline ends. Germline loops: CDR1 MNHEY, CDR2 SVGEGT. The length of the CDR3 is 15 residues. As DNA, the CDR3 is TGTGCCAGCAGCCAACTTAGGACAGTCTGGAATGAGCAGTTCTTC. Its translation: CASSQLRTVWNEQFF.

This clonotype was observed a handful of times. This chain connects TRBV12-3 or TRBV12-4 to TRBJ1-2; D not resolved. The germline V and J ends were trimmed by 3 bases and 1 base, with 12 bases remaining between them. CDR3 length: 15 amino acids. The CDR3, as DNA: TGTGCCAGCAGTTTCCCCGGAGGATTTAACTATGGCTACACCTTC. Protein product: CASSFPGGFNYGYTF.

This clonotype was seen only a few times. The chain recombines TRBV3-1 with TRBJ1-4; D uncertain. Germline values: CDR1 LGHDT, CDR2 YNNKEL (reference sequence). The CDR3 has 13 residues. Trimming shortened V by 3 bases and J by 6 bases, and 8 bases separated the two germline ends. CDR3 region: CASSQLTYEKLFF. The CDR3 DNA reads as TGTGCCAGCAGCCAGTTGACATATGAAAAACTGTTTTTT.

This clonotype has ten or more counts. This sequence joins TRBV5-1 and TRBJ2-4; the D is unclear. Germline V lookup: CDR1 SGHRS, CDR2 YFSETQ. There are 12 residues in the CDR3. The germline V and J ends were trimmed by 3 bases and 8 bases, with 9 bases remaining between them. In nucleotides, the CDR3 is TGCGCCAGCAGCTCCACACGGGACATTCAGTACTTC. Encoded protein: CASSSTRDIQYF.

CDR3 in DNA: TGTGCCAGCAGTTCGGACGGGACTAGCGGGAGGCCGACGGGGGCCCAGTACTTC. This encodes CASSSDGTSGRPTGAQYF. V is TRBV28 and J is TRBJ2-5; TRBD2 aligns across 15 bases. Unmatched junction bases numbered 15, after V lost 4 bases and J lost 9 bases. The CDR3 loop spans 18 amino acids. Germline lookup yields CDR1 MDHEN and CDR2 SYDVKM.

The chain couples TRBV19 to TRBJ2-1; 7 nucleotides agree with TRBD2. Germline assignment: CDR1 LNHDA and CDR2 SQIVND (reference sequence). The CDR3 is made up of 15 amino acids. The V segment lost 6 bases and the J segment 4 bases; nucleotides outside the gene matches: 9. The CDR3 spells CASRYNSGPYNEQFF. CDR3 in DNA: TGTGCCAGTAGGTATAATAGCGGGCCTTACAATGAGCAGTTCTTC.

The rearrangement uses TRBV20-1 and TRBJ2-2; TRBD1 aligns across 7 bases. This CDR3 has 14 residues. After removal of 0 bases from V and 6 bases from J, the junction contained 4 bases not matched to a gene. Germline lookup yields CDR1 DFQATT and CDR2 SNEGSKA (reference sequence). The CDR3, as DNA: TGCAGTGCTAGAGAGAGAGGGGGCTCCGGGGAGCTGTTTTTT. Its protein is CSARERGGSGELFF.

V gene TRBV11-3 combines with J gene TRBJ2-1; 9 nucleotides align to TRBD2. V was clipped by 5 bases and J by 12 bases; unmatched bases: 8. Germline V gives CDR1 SGHNT, CDR2 YENEEA. The CDR3 sequence is 13 residues long. Here the CDR3 DNA reads TGTGCCAGCAGCCCGGGCGGTAGCGGGAGGCAGTTCTTC. Its protein is CASSPGGSGRQFF.